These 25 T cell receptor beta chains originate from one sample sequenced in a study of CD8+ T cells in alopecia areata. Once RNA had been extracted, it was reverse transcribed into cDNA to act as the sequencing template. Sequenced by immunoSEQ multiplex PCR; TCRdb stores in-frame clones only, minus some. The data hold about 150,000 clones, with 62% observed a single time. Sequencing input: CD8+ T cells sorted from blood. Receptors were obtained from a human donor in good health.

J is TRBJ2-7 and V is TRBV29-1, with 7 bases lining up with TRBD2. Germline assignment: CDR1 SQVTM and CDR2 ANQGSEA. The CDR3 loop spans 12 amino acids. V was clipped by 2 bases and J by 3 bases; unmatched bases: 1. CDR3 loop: CSVEREGYEQYF. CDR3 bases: TGCAGCGTTGAAAGGGAGGGCTACGAGCAGTACTTC.

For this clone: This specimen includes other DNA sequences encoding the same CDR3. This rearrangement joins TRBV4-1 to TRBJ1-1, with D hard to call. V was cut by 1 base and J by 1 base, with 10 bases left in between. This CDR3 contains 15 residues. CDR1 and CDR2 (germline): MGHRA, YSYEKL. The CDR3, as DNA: TGCGCCAGCAGCCAAGGCAACCGCGAGAACACTGAAGCTTTCTTT. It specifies CASSQGNRENTEAFF.

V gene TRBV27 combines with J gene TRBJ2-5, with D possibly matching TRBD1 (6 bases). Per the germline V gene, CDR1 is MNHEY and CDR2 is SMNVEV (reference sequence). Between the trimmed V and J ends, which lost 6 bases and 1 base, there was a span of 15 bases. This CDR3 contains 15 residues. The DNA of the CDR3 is TGTGCCAGCAGAGGTTTCGACAGGCCCCAAGAGACCCAGTACTTC. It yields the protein CASRGFDRPQETQYF.

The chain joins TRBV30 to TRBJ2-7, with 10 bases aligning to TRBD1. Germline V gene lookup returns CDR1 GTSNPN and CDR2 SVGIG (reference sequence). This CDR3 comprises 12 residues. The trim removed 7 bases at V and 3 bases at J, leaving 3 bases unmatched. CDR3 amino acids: CASGQGLYEQYF. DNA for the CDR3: TGTGCCTCGGGACAGGGGCTCTACGAGCAGTACTTC.

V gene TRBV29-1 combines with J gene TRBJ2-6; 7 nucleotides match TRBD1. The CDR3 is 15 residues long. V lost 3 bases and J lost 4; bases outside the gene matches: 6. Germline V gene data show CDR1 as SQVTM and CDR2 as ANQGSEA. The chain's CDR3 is CSVEDTGAGANVLTF. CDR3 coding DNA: TGCAGCGTTGAGGATACAGGGGCCGGGGCCAACGTCCTGACTTTC. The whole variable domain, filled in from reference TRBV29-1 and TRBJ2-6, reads SAVISQKPSRDICQRGTSLTIQCQVDSQVTMMFWYRQQPGQSLTLIATANQGSEATYESGFVIDKFPISRPNLTFSTLTVSNMSPEDSSIYLCSVEDTGAGANVLTFGAGSRLTVL.

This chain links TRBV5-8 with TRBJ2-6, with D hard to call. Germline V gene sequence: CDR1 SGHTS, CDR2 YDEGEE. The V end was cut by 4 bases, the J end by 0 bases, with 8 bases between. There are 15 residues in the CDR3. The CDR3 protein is CASSLSTSGANVLTF. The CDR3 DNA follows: TGTGCCAGCAGCCTAAGCACCTCTGGGGCCAACGTCCTGACTTTC.

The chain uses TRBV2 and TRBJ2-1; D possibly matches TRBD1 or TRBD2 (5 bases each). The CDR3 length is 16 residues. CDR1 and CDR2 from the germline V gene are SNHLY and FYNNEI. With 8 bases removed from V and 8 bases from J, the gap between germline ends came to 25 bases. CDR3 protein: CASRDLLPPLGDEQFF. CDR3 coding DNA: TGTGCCAGCCGGGACCTCCTCCCCCCTCTGGGCGATGAGCAGTTCTTC.

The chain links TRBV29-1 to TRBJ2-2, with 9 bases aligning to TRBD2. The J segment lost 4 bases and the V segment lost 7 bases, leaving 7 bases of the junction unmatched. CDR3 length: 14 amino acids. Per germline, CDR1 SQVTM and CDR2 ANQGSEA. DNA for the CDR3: TGCAGCGCCCCTAGCGGGATAGGCACCGGGGAGCTGTTTTTT. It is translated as CSAPSGIGTGELFF.

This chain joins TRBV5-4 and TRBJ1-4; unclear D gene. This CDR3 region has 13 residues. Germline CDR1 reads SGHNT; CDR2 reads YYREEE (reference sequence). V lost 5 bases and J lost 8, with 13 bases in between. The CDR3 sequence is CASSFGHEEKLFF. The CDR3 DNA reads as TGTGCCAGCAGTTTCGGGCATGAAGAAAAACTGTTTTTT.

This CDR3 reads CASSFTAAYNEQFF. CDR3 sequence (DNA): TGTGCCAGCAGTTTTACAGCGGCCTACAATGAGCAGTTCTTC. The V call is TRBV27, the J call TRBJ2-1, with a possible D match to TRBD2 (5 bases). With 3 bases removed from V and 2 bases from J, the gap between germline ends came to 8 bases. CDR3 length: 14 amino acids. Germline V gene lookup returns CDR1 MNHEY and CDR2 SMNVEV (reference sequence).

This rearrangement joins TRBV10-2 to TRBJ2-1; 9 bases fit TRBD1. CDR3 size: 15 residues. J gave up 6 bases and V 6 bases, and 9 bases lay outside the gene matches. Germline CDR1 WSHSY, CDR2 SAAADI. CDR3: CASRAGTGIGNEQFF. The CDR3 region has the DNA TGCGCCAGCAGAGCCGGGACAGGGATCGGCAATGAGCAGTTCTTC.

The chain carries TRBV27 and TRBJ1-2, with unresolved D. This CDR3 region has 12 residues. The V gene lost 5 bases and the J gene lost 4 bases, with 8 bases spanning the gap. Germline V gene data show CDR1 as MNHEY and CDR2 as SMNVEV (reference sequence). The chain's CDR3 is CASSTGGYGYTF. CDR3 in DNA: TGTGCCAGCAGTACTGGAGGCTATGGCTACACCTTC.

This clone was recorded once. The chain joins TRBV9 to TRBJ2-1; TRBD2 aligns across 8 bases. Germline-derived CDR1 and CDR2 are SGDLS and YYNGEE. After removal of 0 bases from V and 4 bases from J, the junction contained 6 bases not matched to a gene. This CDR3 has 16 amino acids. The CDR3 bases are TGTGCCAGCAGCGTAGGCGGGGGGAATCTATACAATGAGCAGTTCTTC. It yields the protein CASSVGGGNLYNEQFF. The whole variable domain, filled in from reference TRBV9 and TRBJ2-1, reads DSGVTQTPKHLITATGQRVTLRCSPRSGDLSVYWYQQSLDQGLQFLIQYYNGEERAKGNILERFSAQQFPDLHSELNLSSLELGDSALYFCASSVGGGNLYNEQFFGPGTRLTVL.

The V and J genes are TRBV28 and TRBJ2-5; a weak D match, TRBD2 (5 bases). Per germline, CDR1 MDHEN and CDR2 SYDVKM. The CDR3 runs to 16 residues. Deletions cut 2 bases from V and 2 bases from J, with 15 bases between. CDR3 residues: CASSLISGDPQETQYF. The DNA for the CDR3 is TGTGCCAGCAGTTTAATCAGCGGAGATCCACAAGAGACCCAGTACTTC.

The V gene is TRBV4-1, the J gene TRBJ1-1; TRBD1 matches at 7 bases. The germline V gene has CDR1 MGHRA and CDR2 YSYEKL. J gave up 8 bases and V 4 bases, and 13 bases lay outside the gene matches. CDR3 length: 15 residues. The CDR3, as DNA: TGCGCCAGCAGCCCGACGACAGGGCGGCGGTTGGAAGCTTTCTTT. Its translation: CASSPTTGRRLEAFF.

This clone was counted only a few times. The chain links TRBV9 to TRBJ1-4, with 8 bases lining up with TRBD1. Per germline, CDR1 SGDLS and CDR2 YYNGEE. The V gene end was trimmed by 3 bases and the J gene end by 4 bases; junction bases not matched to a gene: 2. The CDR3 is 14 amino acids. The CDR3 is CASSAGQGNEKLFF. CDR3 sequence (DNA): TGTGCCAGCAGCGCAGGACAGGGTAATGAAAAACTGTTTTTT.

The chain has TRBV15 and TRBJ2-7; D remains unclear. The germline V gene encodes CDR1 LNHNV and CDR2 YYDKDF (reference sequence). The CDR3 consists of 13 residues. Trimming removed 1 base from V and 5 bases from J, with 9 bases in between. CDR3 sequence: CATSRGTPHEQYF. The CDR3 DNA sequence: TGTGCCACCAGCAGAGGAACTCCCCACGAGCAGTACTTC.

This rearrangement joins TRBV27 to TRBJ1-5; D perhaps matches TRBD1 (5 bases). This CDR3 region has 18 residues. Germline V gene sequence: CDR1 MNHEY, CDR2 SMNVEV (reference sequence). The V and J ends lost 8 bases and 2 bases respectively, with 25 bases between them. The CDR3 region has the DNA TGTGCCAGCTCGCCGGGACGCCCAGATGGATATGGCAATCAGCCCCAGCATTTT. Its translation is CASSPGRPDGYGNQPQHF.

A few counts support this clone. In DNA form, the CDR3 reads TGCAGCGTACCCGACAGGGCCGCGATAGACTACACCTTC. Encoded protein: CSVPDRAAIDYTF. V is TRBV29-1 and J is TRBJ1-2; 7 bases match TRBD1. With V trimmed by 6 bases and J by 10 bases, 14 bases remained unmatched. The CDR3 consists of 13 residues. Germline values: CDR1 SQVTM, CDR2 ANQGSEA.

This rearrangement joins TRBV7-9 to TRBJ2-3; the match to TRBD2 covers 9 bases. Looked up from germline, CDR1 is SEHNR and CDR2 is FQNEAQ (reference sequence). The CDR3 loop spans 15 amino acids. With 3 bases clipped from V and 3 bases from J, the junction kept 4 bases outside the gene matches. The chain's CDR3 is CASSFSGSLTDTQYF. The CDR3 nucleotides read TGTGCCAGCAGCTTTAGCGGGAGCCTAACAGATACGCAGTATTTT. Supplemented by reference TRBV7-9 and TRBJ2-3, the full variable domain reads DTGVSQNPRHKITKRGQNVTFRCDPISEHNRLYWYRQTLGQGPEFLTYFQNEAQLEKSRLLSDRFSAERPKGSFSTLEIQRTEQGDSAMYLCASSFSGSLTDTQYFGPGTRLTVL.

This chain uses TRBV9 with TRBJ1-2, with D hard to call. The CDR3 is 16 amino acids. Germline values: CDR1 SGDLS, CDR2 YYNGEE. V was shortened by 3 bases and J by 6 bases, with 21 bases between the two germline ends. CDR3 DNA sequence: TGTGCCAGCAGCGCTAACGCCGTCTCAGGTTCCGATGGCTACACCTTC. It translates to CASSANAVSGSDGYTF.

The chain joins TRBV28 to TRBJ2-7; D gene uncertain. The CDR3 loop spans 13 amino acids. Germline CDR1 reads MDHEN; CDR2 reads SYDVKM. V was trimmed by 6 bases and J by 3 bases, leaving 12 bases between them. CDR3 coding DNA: TGTGCCAGCAGGGAGACACGAGACTACGAGCAGTACTTC. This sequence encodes CASRETRDYEQYF.

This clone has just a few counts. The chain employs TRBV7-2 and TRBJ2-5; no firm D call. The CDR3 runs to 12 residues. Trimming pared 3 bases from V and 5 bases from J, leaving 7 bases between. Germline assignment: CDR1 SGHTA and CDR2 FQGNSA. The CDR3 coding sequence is TGTGCCAGCAGCTTTAGCAGGGAGACCCAGTACTTC. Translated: CASSFSRETQYF.

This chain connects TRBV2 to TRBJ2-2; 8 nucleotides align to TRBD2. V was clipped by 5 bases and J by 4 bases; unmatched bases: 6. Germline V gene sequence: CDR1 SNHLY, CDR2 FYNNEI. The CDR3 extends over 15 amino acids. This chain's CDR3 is CASSILAVSTGELFF. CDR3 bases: TGTGCCAGCAGTATACTAGCGGTTAGCACCGGGGAGCTGTTTTTT.

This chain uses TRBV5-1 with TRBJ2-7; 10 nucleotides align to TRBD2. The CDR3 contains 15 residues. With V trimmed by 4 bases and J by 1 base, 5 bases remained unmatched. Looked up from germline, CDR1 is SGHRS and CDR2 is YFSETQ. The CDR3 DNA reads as TGCGCCAGCAGCCCGGGACTAGCGATGTCCTACGAGCAGTACTTC. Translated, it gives CASSPGLAMSYEQYF.